This T cell receptor (beta chain) emerged from a study of blood T cells in healthy people across ages (dated by TCRdb to about 2015). Background for the entire study: In model experiments, roughly one uniquely barcoded TCR beta cDNA molecule per two T cells was captured by template switching. The study measured age-related changes in TCR beta repertoire diversity using deep sequencing normalized with unique cDNA molecular identifiers. The donors were divided into four age groups: young (average around 17 years), middle-aged (approximately 39), aged (about 62) and long-lived (roughly 82). The study analyzed two additional independent replicas of 1 million unique cDNA reads from the same blood draw for two donors, one aged 18 to 30 and one aged 80 or older. Results and caveats for the whole study, not just this receptor: The long-lived group showed more naive CD4+ T cells, fewer expanded clones and increased TCR diversity than the aged group, suggesting age selection. Observed TCR beta diversity correlated strongly with the percentage of naive T cells measured by flow cytometry. Estimates of total diversity based on one million sequenced T cells were regarded as lower bounds and as underestimates. The CMV infection status of donors was not known, potentially confounding age-related changes in expanded clonotypes. Observed TCR beta diversity per million T cells fell roughly linearly with age, and a significant reduction was already apparent by age roughly 40. Bulk unsorted PBMC profiling prevented conclusive comparison of naive and antigen-experienced compartments.

There are many counts of this clonotype. What antigen it recognizes has not been identified. Per-base quality was not reported, and no clone a single base away is much larger than it. Library construction relied on 5' RACE. The listed sequencing device is Illumina HiSeq 2500. The second PCR ran for roughly 7 to 12 cycles and used a J-beta primer mix along with a sample-barcoded 5' primer. Each TCR beta cDNA molecule received a unique molecular identifier from a template-switch 5' adaptor carrying 12 random nucleotides. Each sample yielded at least 2.5 million CDR3-containing paired-end reads. The Mint cDNA synthesis kit, primed by a TRBC-specific oligonucleotide, was used to synthesize first-strand cDNA from all RNA. After uracil-DNA glycosylase treatment, a first 18-cycle PCR used universal primers M1SS and BC2_uni_R on all cDNA. As for the authors' bioinformatics: For normalization, 1 million high-quality reads, each with a distinct molecular identifier, were randomly selected from each sample. Instead of being binned into consensus sequences, reads with shared molecular identifiers were discarded. MiTCR, run with a Q25 quality threshold and the strictest error-elimination algorithm, handled CDR3 identification, clonotype clustering and error correction. A nonparametric unseen species model with Euler transformation was used to estimate a lower bound on total TCR beta diversity. The public reads were quality trimmed at Q25 with fastp and then assembled into clones with MiXCR by TCRdb, keeping productive beta chains. Identical CDR3 proteins give one entry, which carries the most common genes and DNA. Clone size and V and J calls follow TCRdb, not the original study. This sample has some 940,000 distinct CDR3 sequences in its table, and approximately 32% of those were observed once. The ten top clones hold 10% of the sample.

Donors were a few dozen systemically healthy Caucasian individuals from Russia aged roughly 6 to 100 years. Approximately 10 milliliters of peripheral blood were collected from each donor into EDTA-treated Vacutainer tubes. PBMCs were isolated by Ficoll-Paque density-gradient centrifugation, with at least 6 million obtained per sample. Trizol reagent was used to extract total RNA from PBMCs, with at least 5.5 micrograms per sample. For every donor, flow cytometry on a PBMC aliquot measured the percentage of naive CD45RAhigh/CD27high T cells. The sample was also linked to a second study, of T cells of mothers and their children. As that second paper reports: Nine systemically healthy Caucasian individuals, comprising three mothers and their six children, were included as donors. cDNA synthesis used all of the extracted RNA, with around 1.4 ug of RNA in each 15 ul reaction. In the second PCR, the M1S primer introduced both the sample barcodes and 2-4 random nucleotides. Over 8 million TCR beta CDR3 reads came from each mother, compared with 3.3 million or so reads from each child. Thymic selection shapes the output of TCR recombination in a similar way in related and unrelated pairs, and inherited differences have a minor effect. Normalized repertoire overlap was always slightly but never significantly higher in related than unrelated mother-child pairs. No persistent microchimeric T cell clones were detected, at a sensitivity of around 97 clones per million clonotypes. Deep NGS was used in the study to compare the TCR beta repertoires of mothers and children and to look for features that separate related mother-child pairs from unrelated individuals. The mean age was roughly 44 +/- 4 years for the mothers and around 10 +/- 4 years for the children. After adapters were ligated using NEBNext reagents, the libraries underwent 100+100 nt paired-end sequencing on an Illumina HiSeq 2000. Mother and child libraries were prepared a month apart and sequenced in separate runs to prevent cross-contamination. Each donor had between 500,000 and 2,000,000 distinct TCR beta clonotypes identified. Naive TCR beta clonotypes were estimated from low-frequency clonotypes matched to each donor's FACS-determined naive share, without sorting.

The sequencing sample was made of blood. The TCR comes from a woman aged 40 to 49 in good health.

This receptor has the CDR3 CASSLSEYGYTF. The bases are TGTGCCAGCAGTTTGAGCGAGTATGGCTACACCTTC. Rearrangement joined TRBV12-3 or TRBV12-4 to TRBJ1-2, with the D gene too uncertain to name. The CDR3 runs 12 amino acids, cysteine and phenylalanine included. The DNA shown is the 36-base CDR3, in frame from base 1. V was cut back by 3 bases and J by 5 bases, leaving a gap of 7 bases between them.